This T cell receptor (beta chain) originates from a study of T cells in Graves' hyperthyroidism and ophthalmopathy. The study's findings and limits: Ophthalmopathy was told apart from stable hyperthyroidism by a 13 V-J model.

RNA transcripts gave rise to amplified TCR beta CDR3 regions. The HTBI primer set served for first-round RT-PCR of the TCR CDR3. Via MiXCR, TCRdb re-called the multiplex PCR reads, giving one row per CDR3 protein. The table shows around 400,000 distinct CDR3 sequences, with just under 25% occurring only once. Germline values: CDR1 SGHVS, CDR2 FNYEAQ. CDR3 length: 15 amino acids. The trim removed 8 bases at V and 0 bases at J, leaving 8 bases unmatched. Absence of ophthalmopathy progression within 18 months defined stable Graves' hyperthyroidism. On the basis of clinical symptoms, serum thyroxine and TRAb, thyroid ultrasound and orbital computed tomography, diagnoses were made. This clonotype appeared a few times. What it binds is not known.

The chain has TRBV7-6 and TRBJ2-7; TRBD2 matches 9 bases. This clonotype originated in a man between 50 and 59 years old with Graves' hyperthyroidism. The source material was blood. The CDR3 sequence: CASGGSGSPSYEQYF. The CDR3 DNA is TGTGCCAGCGGGGGTAGCGGGAGCCCCTCCTACGAGCAGTACTTC.